The sequence of this T cell receptor beta chain was determined in a study of graft-versus-host responses after intestinal transplantation. CDR3 length: 16 residues. Unmatched junction bases numbered 7, after V lost 4 bases and J lost 2 bases. Germline assignment: CDR1 WNHNN and CDR2 SYGVQD (reference sequence). As for this clone: Its target is not known.

Measured with immunoSEQ multiplex PCR; TCRdb has only the in-frame clones, and not every one. Of 70,000 to 95,000 clones in the sample, over 80% were seen once. The material sequenced was unstimulated CD8+ T cells sorted from spleen or lymph node cells, taken before transplant. The receptor was derived from a human donor who was the organ donor for an intestinal transplant. This chain links TRBV10-1 with TRBJ2-5, with 10 bases lining up with TRBD2. CDR3 nucleotide sequence: TGCGCCAGCAGTGTACTCAAGCGGGGGGGACAAGAGACCCAGTACTTC. This sequence encodes CASSVLKRGGQETQYF.